This entry concerns a single T cell receptor (beta chain). The antigen this receptor binds is unknown. No quality values exist for individual bases; no much larger clone is one base distant. Using the deep immunoSEQ assay, TCR CDR3 regions were amplified from genomic DNA by multiplex PCR. Extracted genomic DNA from each cell subset was distributed evenly across all wells of several immunoSEQ 96-well plates, and each plate was treated as a replicate. Each replicate PCR for sorted subsets received about 210 ng genomic DNA, equal to about 30,000 T cell genomes. Purified libraries were measured with a Qubit 3.0 fluorometer, size-checked on a Bioanalyzer 2100, and measured again with the KAPA Library Quantification kit. Each immunoSEQ 96-well plate was sequenced on its own single-read 150-cycle Illumina NextSeq 550 flow cell. Regarding the original processing steps: Because the immunoSEQ output included only junctional sequences and no quality scores, the filtering could not be the same as the filtering used for full-length reads. To assign V/J genes and CDR3, sequences were annotated against IMGT germline references using PyIR, a Python wrapper for IgBLAST v1.9. Reads were filtered out if the reads had weak V/J assignments (E-value above 1e-6), no CDR3, stop codons, out-of-frame junctions, or ambiguous translated residues. V3J clonotypes were defined as sequences sharing the same inferred V gene, J gene, and CDR3 amino acid sequence. Percentage overlap between repertoires was calculated by dividing the number of shared unique clonotypes by the size of the smaller repertoire. Three approaches were used to assess repertoire richness: RTK rarefaction, the Chao1 estimator, and Recon v2.1 estimates of unobserved clonotypes. Generation probabilities for all TCRbeta clonotypes obtained by the gDNA method from a handful of donors were computed using OLGA. TCRdb provides this immuneACCESS table in a form limited to in-frame rearrangements. Some clones are lacking; in checked studies, under half of them reflect an unresolved V gene, and why the rest are absent is not known. The V and J calls and clone size were taken over from that table, and D and trimming were inferred from the DNA. Within this sample are around 1.6 million clones, with 95% to 99% of them counted one time only. Around 0.45% of the sample comes from the top ten.

This sample is drawn from a study of shared clonotypes between healthy human individuals (dated by TCRdb to 2018 to 2021). About the full investigation: The cohort included three men and two women between 18 and 49 years of age. For each donor, CD4 naive and CD4 memory were each given three plates, CD8 naive was given two plates, and CD8 memory was given one plate. Blood TCR repertoires of about five healthy adults were deeply sequenced to estimate repertoire size and the extent of clonotype sharing between individuals. To increase sequencing depth and limit assay-specific biases, different laboratories used diverse techniques to prepare libraries and sequence TCR repertoires. Per donor, leukapheresis produced somewhere between about 0.9 and 9.5 billion PBMCs.

Broader findings and caveats from the paper: Only blood was sampled, and tissue TCR repertoires likely differ from those in blood. Even with the large sequencing depth, rarefaction of the sorted-subset datasets indicated that sequencing was incomplete. Because the study included a small number of donors, the genetic and exposure-history diversity represented was limited. Clonotypes shared by all four sorted-subset donors showed higher generation probabilities than non-shared clonotypes. Larger estimated clonotype richness was generally found for naive subsets than for memory subsets. Based on pairwise subsampling, the degree of clonotype sharing among donors was expected to be affected by sequencing depth. Roughly 5% of naive CD4, 3% to 3.5% of naive CD8, about 2.5% of memory CD4, and about 0.4% of memory CD8 clonotypes were shared across several donors.

V loses 5 bases of germline sequence and J loses 2 bases, and the interval between the two ends is 13 bases. From the germline V gene, CDR1 is MNHEY and CDR2 is SVGAGI. The CDR3 runs 14 residues from the cysteine to the phenylalanine. CDR3 DNA is the only sequence kept; it has 42 bases, read in frame from the first base. The donors were healthy, HIV-negative adults who had no recently reported acute infections or vaccinations. All donors were Caucasian adults living in Nashville, Tennessee, USA. CD4+ T cells were enriched by magnetic negative selection, after which naive cells were positively selected on CD45RA and the negative fraction was taken as the memory subset. Blood was collected by leukapheresis, and PBMCs were isolated by Ficoll-Histopaque density gradient centrifugation and then cryopreserved in liquid nitrogen vapor phase. Analytical flow cytometry was used to check the purity and quantity of every magnetically sorted T cell population. Genomic DNA was isolated from every sorted fraction and measured by UV absorbance on a Nanodrop 2000c.

Sequencing was carried out using naive CD4+ T cells sorted from blood. The cell subset or site label here, explained by the study, means: CD45RA+ positively selected. The sequence joins TRBV6-5 to TRBJ2-7, with the D gene call left open. The TCR sequence derives from a man aged 30-40 years in good health. The CDR3 is CASSRTAGAYEQYF. Here is the DNA: TGTGCCAGCAGTAGGACGGCCGGAGCCTACGAGCAGTACTTC.